Each of the 26 T cell receptor beta chains below was sequenced from the same sample in a study of radiation and T cells in renal cell carcinoma. This sample's time point: blood 4 weeks post-SBRT, at nephrectomy. Regarding treatment: 15 Gy SBRT to primary tumor, nephrectomy 4 weeks later. The protocol was immunoSEQ multiplex PCR, while the TCRdb copy is restricted to in-frame clones and leaves out a portion. The table shows 130,000 to 150,000 clones, with 86% occurring only once. The sequencing here drew on blood, taken from a patient whose treatment included radiotherapy and nephrectomy. The receptor set was obtained from a woman aged 45-65 years with renal cell carcinoma.

Points on this clone: This specimen includes other DNA sequences encoding the same CDR3. This chain connects TRBV20-1 to TRBJ1-1; D remains unclear. Germline V lookup: CDR1 DFQATT, CDR2 SNEGSKA (reference sequence). This CDR3 contains 11 residues. V gave up 5 bases and J gave up 0 bases, with 4 bases separating them. CDR3 in amino acids: CSARMNTEAFF. The CDR3, as DNA: TGCAGTGCTCGAATGAACACTGAAGCTTTCTTT.

The chain combines TRBV18 with TRBJ2-5, with 8 bases that match TRBD2. The CDR3 contains 15 residues. Germline values: CDR1 KGHSH, CDR2 LQKENI. The V and J ends lost 6 bases and 1 base, in that order; junction bases with no gene match: 7. CDR3 amino acids: CASSPALAVQETQYF. CDR3 in DNA: TGTGCCAGCTCTCCCGCACTAGCGGTCCAAGAGACCCAGTACTTC. Drawing the rest from reference TRBV18 and TRBJ2-5, the complete variable domain is NAGVMQNPRHLVRRRGQEARLRCSPMKGHSHVYWYRQLPEEGLKFMVYLQKENIIDESGMPKERFSAEFPKEGPSILRIQQVVRGDSAAYFCASSPALAVQETQYFGPGTRLLVL.

The J gene is TRBJ1-1, the V gene TRBV6-6, with 7 nucleotides matching TRBD1. Germline V gene data show CDR1 as MNHNY and CDR2 as SVGAGI (reference sequence). There are 14 residues in the CDR3. The ends lost 5 bases at V and 6 bases at J; junction bases unmatched: 9. CDR3 in amino acids: CASSAGGERAEAFF. The CDR3 nucleotides are TGTGCCAGCAGTGCAGGGGGGGAAAGAGCTGAAGCTTTCTTT.

Here the CDR3 DNA reads TGTGCCAGCAGCGTCCGGGACAGGGCCTACGAGCAGTACTTC. This gives the protein CASSVRDRAYEQYF. The rearrangement joins TRBV7-2 to TRBJ2-7, with TRBD1 matching over 9 bases. This CDR3 region has 14 residues. The J segment lost 2 bases and the V segment lost 5 bases, leaving 4 bases of the junction unmatched. Germline V gives CDR1 SGHTA, CDR2 FQGNSA.

The CDR3 DNA is TGTGCCAGCAGCTTGGCAAGCGGGGGGCCCCTACTCTACAATGAGCAGTTCTTC. It is translated as CASSLASGGPLLYNEQFF. The genes are TRBV5-6 and TRBJ2-1, with 9 positions matching TRBD2. The CDR3 has 18 residues. J gave up 3 bases and V 0 bases, and 10 bases lay outside the gene matches. Germline V lookup: CDR1 SGHDT, CDR2 YYEEEE.

V and J are TRBV13 and TRBJ1-1, with D possibly matching TRBD1 (6 bases). There are 16 residues in the CDR3. Germline CDR1 reads PRHDT; CDR2 reads FYEKMQ (reference sequence). Trimming took 1 base from V and 1 from J, leaving 13 bases between them. The CDR3 coding sequence is TGTGCCAGCAGCTTAGAGGGGGGGTCACCGAACACTGAAGCTTTCTTT. This translates into CASSLEGGSPNTEAFF.

The chain employs TRBV5-4 and TRBJ2-3; D is perhaps TRBD2 (6 bases). This CDR3 contains 15 residues. Looked up from germline, CDR1 is SGHNT and CDR2 is YYREEE (reference sequence). Trimming stripped 2 bases from V and 3 bases from J, with 13 bases between. The CDR3 DNA is TGTGCCAGCAGCTTAGCTAGCGCGAGGACAGATACGCAGTATTTT. Translation gives CASSLASARTDTQYF.

The chain links TRBV9 to TRBJ2-7, with D hard to call. Germline assignment: CDR1 SGDLS and CDR2 YYNGEE. The germline V and J ends were trimmed by 0 bases and 6 bases, with 13 bases remaining between them. CDR3 size: 14 residues. In DNA, the CDR3 is TGTGCCAGCAGCGTAGGGACCCCCGGCGGCGAGCAGTACTTC. Translated: CASSVGTPGGEQYF.

This chain links TRBV7-2 with TRBJ2-1; D call uncertain. This CDR3 spans 14 amino acids. Per the germline V gene, CDR1 is SGHTA and CDR2 is FQGNSA. V was shortened by 1 base and J by 5 bases, with 9 bases between the two germline ends. The CDR3 protein is CASSLVGQDNEQFF. The DNA for the CDR3 is TGTGCCAGCAGCTTAGTAGGCCAGGACAATGAGCAGTTCTTC.

For the CDR3, the DNA is TGCGCCAGCAGCCAAGCGGGCCTAACCGGGGAGCTGTTTTTT. This encodes CASSQAGLTGELFF. The V gene is TRBV4-3, the J gene TRBJ2-2; D remains ambiguous. Germline values: CDR1 LGHNA, CDR2 YSLEER. V dropped 1 base and J dropped 5 bases, with 8 bases sitting between them. The CDR3 contains 14 residues.

The rearrangement joins TRBV19 to TRBJ1-5; D is unclear. The CDR3 covers 14 residues. In germline, CDR1 is LNHDA, CDR2 SQIVND (reference sequence). The ends were cut back, 8 bases at V and 4 bases at J, with 15 bases in the middle. The CDR3 reads CASSTQTTNQPQHF. The CDR3 DNA is TGTGCCAGTTCCACCCAGACAACAAATCAGCCCCAGCATTTT.

This chain joins TRBV6-1 and TRBJ1-1; 7 nucleotides match TRBD1. The V gene's germline CDR1 is MNHNS and CDR2 SASEGT. V lost 3 bases, J lost 5 bases, and 6 bases stayed unmatched. The CDR3 spans 14 residues. CDR3 in DNA: TGTGCCAGCAGTGAGAATAAACAGGGGACTGAAGCTTTCTTT. It is translated as CASSENKQGTEAFF.

V usage is TRBV5-4 and J usage is TRBJ1-1, with D unresolved. Trimming removed 2 bases at V and 4 bases at J, with 21 bases between. CDR3 length: 17 residues. The germline gives CDR1 SGHNT, CDR2 YYREEE (reference sequence). The CDR3 sequence: CASSFRLRIKRGTEAFF. CDR3 DNA: TGTGCCAGCAGCTTCCGATTGAGGATAAAAAGAGGCACTGAAGCTTTCTTT.

The chain uses TRBV19 and TRBJ1-5, with 10 bases fitting TRBD1. The CDR3 has 14 amino acids. Germline CDR1 and CDR2: LNHDA and SQIVND (reference sequence). The trim removed 8 bases at V and 11 bases at J, leaving 12 bases unmatched. The CDR3: CASQTGTGVGSQHF. The CDR3 DNA follows: TGTGCCAGTCAGACCGGGACAGGGGTTGGGTCCCAGCATTTT.

The chain's CDR3 is CASSLSPSGTQYF. CDR3 in DNA: TGTGCCAGCAGTTTGTCCCCCTCGGGTACGCAGTATTTT. This chain joins TRBV28 and TRBJ2-3; D remains ambiguous. V lost 3 bases and J 8 bases, leaving 12 bases between the germline ends. This CDR3 comprises 13 residues. Germline V gene data show CDR1 as MDHEN and CDR2 as SYDVKM.

The V and J genes are TRBV6-6 and TRBJ2-3, with TRBD2 matching over 9 bases. V lost 2 bases and J lost 5; bases outside the gene matches: 5. Germline V lookup: CDR1 MNHNY, CDR2 SVGAGI (reference sequence). CDR3 length: 15 amino acids. CDR3 amino acids: CASSYGAGGRDTQYF. The DNA for the CDR3 is TGTGCCAGCAGTTACGGAGCGGGGGGACGAGATACGCAGTATTTT.

The genes are TRBV20-1 and TRBJ2-2, with 10 bases identical to TRBD2. The junction had 0 bases not matched to a gene; V was cut back by 7 bases and J by 7 bases. From germline, CDR1 is DFQATT and CDR2 SNEGSKA (reference sequence). The CDR3 consists of 11 residues. The CDR3 DNA sequence: TGCAGTGTAGCGGGAGGCGGGGAGCTGTTTTTT. Amino acid sequence: CSVAGGGELFF.

The chain carries TRBV11-3 and TRBJ2-1; D may match TRBD1 or TRBD2 (5 bases each). The V and J ends lost 5 bases and 9 bases respectively, with 14 bases between them. The germline CDR1 and CDR2 sequences are SGHNT and YENEEA. The CDR3 consists of 13 residues. The CDR3 bases are TGTGCCAGCAGCGACCGGGACGGTGGTGAGCAGTTCTTC. It translates to CASSDRDGGEQFF.

The chain has TRBV11-2 and TRBJ2-7; a weak D match, TRBD1 (8 bases). Trimming cost V 5 bases and J 6 bases, with 20 bases left between them. This CDR3 is 15 amino acids long. The V gene's germline CDR1 is SGHAT and CDR2 FQNNGV. CDR3 DNA: TGTGCCAGCAGCCCGGGGGGACAGGTCCTAGTCGAGCAGTACTTC. It yields the protein CASSPGGQVLVEQYF. Full variable domain (missing parts from reference TRBV11-2 and TRBJ2-7): EAGVAQSPRYKIIEKRQSVAFWCNPISGHATLYWYQQILGQGPKLLIQFQNNGVVDDSQLPKDRFSAERLKGVDSTLKIQPAKLEDSAVYLCASSPGGQVLVEQYFGPGTRLTVT.

This chain links TRBV28 with TRBJ1-2; 8 bases line up with TRBD1. This CDR3 has 15 residues. Losses at the gene ends were 6 bases for V and 4 bases for J; bases not matched to a gene: 10. Germline V gives CDR1 MDHEN, CDR2 SYDVKM. The CDR3 region has the DNA TGTGCCAGCAGACCCTTACAGGGGGAGGTCTATGGCTACACCTTC. This sequence encodes CASRPLQGEVYGYTF.

This rearrangement joins TRBV9 to TRBJ1-3; D not resolved. The V and J ends lost 1 base and 2 bases respectively, with 7 bases between them. CDR3 length: 14 amino acids. Germline V gene lookup returns CDR1 SGDLS and CDR2 YYNGEE. For the CDR3, the DNA is TGTGCCAGCAGCGTACCTAGCGCTGGAAACACCATATATTTT. Residues: CASSVPSAGNTIYF.

V and J are TRBV6-6 and TRBJ1-4, with 8 positions matching TRBD1. The CDR3 runs 16 residues. V lost 6 bases to trimming and J lost 4 bases; unmatched junction nucleotides: 10. Germline lookup yields CDR1 MNHNY and CDR2 SVGAGI (reference sequence). The CDR3: CASSRFTGGYNEKLFF. The CDR3 DNA follows: TGTGCCAGCAGCCGATTCACAGGGGGGTATAATGAAAAACTGTTTTTT.

The CDR3 region is CASSPLVTAGYTF. The DNA of the CDR3 is TGTGCCAGCAGCCCCCTCGTAACTGCTGGCTACACCTTC. This sequence joins TRBV6-5 and TRBJ1-2; D is unclear. Germline V gene sequence: CDR1 MNHEY, CDR2 SVGAGI. The V gene lost 6 bases and the J gene lost 7 bases, with 15 bases spanning the gap. CDR3 length: 13 amino acids.

This chain connects TRBV9 to TRBJ1-1; no firm D call. The V end was cut by 0 bases, the J end by 0 bases, with 6 bases between. The germline gives CDR1 SGDLS, CDR2 YYNGEE. The CDR3 totals 14 residues. The chain's CDR3 is CASSVVAMNTEAFF. CDR3 in DNA: TGTGCCAGCAGCGTAGTCGCGATGAACACTGAAGCTTTCTTT.

This chain joins TRBV5-6 and TRBJ1-1; perhaps TRBD1 as D (6 bases). CDR3 length: 14 residues. V lost 3 bases and J 3 bases, leaving 12 bases between the germline ends. Germline values: CDR1 SGHDT, CDR2 YYEEEE. CDR3 bases: TGTGCCAGCAGCTGGGGGCAGGGCCACACTGAAGCTTTCTTT. Its protein is CASSWGQGHTEAFF.

The chain links TRBV21-1 to TRBJ2-5; the D call of TRBD2 is as the table states it, not checked on the DNA. TRBV21-1 is listed as a pseudogene. The CDR3 is 13 amino acids. CDR3: CASARKQFGAQYF. The CDR3 DNA follows: TGTGCCAGCGCGAGGAAGCAGTTTGGTGCCCAGTACTTC.